This T cell receptor (beta chain) was identified during a study of blood T cell repertoires in COVID-19. Overall study context: Nucleic acid was either cDNA or gDNA, and it came from T cells, B-cell-depleted T cells, or PBMCs.

Germline-derived CDR1 and CDR2 are MNHEY and SVGAGI. This CDR3 has 12 residues. V was cut by 4 bases and J by 6 bases, with 10 bases left in between. Generated by immunoSEQ multiplex PCR, the TCRdb table keeps only in-frame clones and is missing some. The sample consists of a few hundred thousand clones, about 88% of them appearing once. Sample: peripheral blood. The V gene is TRBV6-5, the J gene TRBJ2-7; D is uncertain. This receptor was identified in a woman in her thirties or forties who had recovered from COVID-19. The DNA for the CDR3 is TGTGCCAGCAGTTCCTACTCCGGCGAGCAGTACTTC. It yields the protein CASSSYSGEQYF.